One and the same sample provided the 6 T cell receptor beta chains below, sequenced in a study of T cell repertoires in cytomegalovirus infection. A single record per CDR3 protein comes from TCRdb applying MiXCR to the reads. Among 750,000 to 950,000 distinct CDR3 sequences listed, almost 30% were seen once. These receptors have no known antigen. The specimen comprised cultured CD8+ T cells from PBMCs, sampled from culture after CMV antigen stimulation. These receptors all stem from a human donor in good health (CMV status not recorded). Some clones in this sample may be carry-over from other donors' samples.

The rearrangement uses TRBV27 and TRBJ2-2, with D possibly being TRBD1 or TRBD2 (5 bases each). CDR1 and CDR2 from the germline V gene are MNHEY and SMNVEV (reference sequence). V shed 5 bases and J shed 11 bases, with 21 bases lying between them. The CDR3 length is 15 residues. The CDR3 region has the DNA TGTGCCAGCAGTCTCACCGGGACCCTAAAGTTTGAGCTGTTTTTT. Its translation is CASSLTGTLKFELFF.

This clonotype was observed a few times. The V and J genes are TRBV7-9 and TRBJ1-1, with TRBD1 as a possible D gene (5 bases). The CDR3 contains 14 residues. The V gene lost 5 bases and the J gene lost 1 base, with 11 bases spanning the gap. Germline CDR1 SEHNR, CDR2 FQNEAQ (reference sequence). CDR3 in amino acids: CASSPDTWNTEAFF. The CDR3 DNA is TGTGCCAGCAGCCCGGACACTTGGAACACTGAAGCTTTCTTT.

This clonotype showed up many times. The gene calls are TRBV7-9 and TRBJ2-5; maybe TRBD1 (5 bases). V was pared by 0 bases and J by 2 bases, with 10 bases between. CDR3 size: 15 residues. Germline V CDR1 and CDR2: SEHNR, FQNEAQ (reference sequence). The CDR3: CASSLASREQETQYF. For the CDR3, the DNA is TGTGCCAGCAGCTTAGCGTCCAGGGAACAAGAGACCCAGTACTTC.

The chain carries TRBV6-5 and TRBJ1-2; D unresolved. The germline V gene has CDR1 MNHEY and CDR2 SVGAGI. The CDR3 is made up of 16 amino acids. Trimming pared 1 base from V and 5 bases from J, leaving 17 bases between. The DNA of the CDR3 is TGTGCCAGCAGTTACTTTCGAACTGTGCGGTCGTATGGCTACACCTTC. Protein: CASSYFRTVRSYGYTF.

This chain links TRBV2 with TRBJ1-3; the match to TRBD1 covers 7 bases. CDR1 is SNHLY and CDR2 is FYNNEI in the germline V gene. The CDR3 is made up of 11 amino acids. The V gene end was trimmed by 6 bases and the J gene end by 15 bases; junction bases not matched to a gene: 8. CDR3 amino acids: CASRDRDSGYF. In DNA, the CDR3 is TGTGCCAGCAGGGACCGGGACAGTGGATATTTT.

This clonotype was picked up a small number of times. This chain links TRBV5-6 with TRBJ2-7, with 10 nucleotides matching TRBD1. Trimming removed 3 bases from V and 5 bases from J; junction bases left unmatched: 8. The V gene's germline CDR1 is SGHDT and CDR2 YYEEEE. The CDR3 consists of 15 residues. CDR3 residues: CASSYRQGAIHEQYV. The CDR3 nucleotides read TGTGCCAGCAGCTACCGACAGGGGGCAATTCACGAGCAGTACGTC.